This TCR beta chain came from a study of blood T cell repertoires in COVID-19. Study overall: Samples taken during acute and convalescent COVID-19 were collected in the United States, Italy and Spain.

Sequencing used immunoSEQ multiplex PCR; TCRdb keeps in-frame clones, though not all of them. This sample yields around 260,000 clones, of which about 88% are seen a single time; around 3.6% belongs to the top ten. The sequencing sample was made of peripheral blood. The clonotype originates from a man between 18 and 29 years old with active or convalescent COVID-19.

In DNA form, the CDR3 reads TGTGCCAGCTCACCACTCCGACTAGCGGGGAACAATGAGCAGTTCTTC. Encoded protein: CASSPLRLAGNNEQFF. The chain couples TRBV18 to TRBJ2-1, with 11 nucleotides matching TRBD2. The CDR3 has 16 residues. Germline-derived CDR1 and CDR2 are KGHSH and LQKENI. J lost 5 bases, V lost 1 base, and 4 bases had no gene match.